The entry that follows covers one T cell receptor (beta chain) sequence. The antigen is unknown. The data were obtained in a study of cytomegalovirus exposure and HLA in healthy donors. Whole-study results and caveats: Earlier findings revealed that most TCR beta V segments proved productive either about 90% or about 30% of the time. Later analysis associated a missense DCLRE1C variant with TCR beta V- and J-gene trimming. Later analysis placed DRB1 highest and HLA-C lowest in TCR association rates, which differed by HLA locus.

The germline gives CDR1 KGHSH, CDR2 LQKENI. V lost 3 bases to trimming and J lost 11 bases, with 11 bases between them. The CDR3 spans 12 residues. As for the donors, each was a healthy bone marrow donor. The PCR contained 60 Vbeta and 13 Jbeta primers. Profiling relied on immunoSEQ multiplex PCR, and the TCRdb table lists in-frame clones only, not all of them. The data show 210,000 or so clones, around 89% seen once. The chain joins TRBV18 to TRBJ2-1, with D possibly TRBD2 on 7 matching bases. The sequencing input was PBMCs. The receptor was isolated from a young woman in good health and CMV-seronegative. CDR3 DNA sequence: TGTGCCAGCTCACCGGGGGGGGGCCAGCAGTTCTTC. Translating gives CASSPGGGQQFF.